This T cell receptor (beta chain) comes out of a study of cytomegalovirus exposure and HLA in healthy donors. Sequenced by immunoSEQ multiplex PCR; TCRdb stores in-frame clones only, minus some. Here the sample spans 110,000 to 150,000 clones, approximately 93% being singletons. V gave up 0 bases and J gave up 7 bases, with 13 bases separating them. Looked up from germline, CDR1 is SGHRS and CDR2 is YFSETQ. The CDR3 is 15 amino acids. The source material was PBMCs. J is TRBJ1-4 and V is TRBV5-1, with a weak D call TRBD1 (6 bases). This sequence was found in a man between 18 and 35 years old in good health and CMV-seronegative. The CDR3 sequence: CASSLVSGGGEKLFF. CDR3 nucleotides: TGCGCCAGCAGCTTGGTCTCTGGGGGCGGTGAAAAACTGTTTTTT.